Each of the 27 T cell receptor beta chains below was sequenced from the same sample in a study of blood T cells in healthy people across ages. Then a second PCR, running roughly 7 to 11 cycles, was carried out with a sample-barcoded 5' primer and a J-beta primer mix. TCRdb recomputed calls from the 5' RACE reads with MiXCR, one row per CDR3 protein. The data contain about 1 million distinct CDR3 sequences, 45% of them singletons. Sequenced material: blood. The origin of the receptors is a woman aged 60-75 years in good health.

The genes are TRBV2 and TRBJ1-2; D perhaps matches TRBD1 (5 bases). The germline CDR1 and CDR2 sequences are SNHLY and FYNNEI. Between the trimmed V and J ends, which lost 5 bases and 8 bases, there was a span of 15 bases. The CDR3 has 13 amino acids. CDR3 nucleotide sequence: TGTGCCAGCAGTCGGGGGAGGGTAGACGGCTACACCTTC. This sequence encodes CASSRGRVDGYTF.

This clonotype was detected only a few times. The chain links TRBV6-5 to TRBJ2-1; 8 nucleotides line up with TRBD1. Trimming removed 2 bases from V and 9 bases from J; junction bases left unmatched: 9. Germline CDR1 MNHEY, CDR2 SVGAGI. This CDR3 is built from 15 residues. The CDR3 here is CASSYQADRVREQFF. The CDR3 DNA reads TGTGCCAGCAGTTACCAAGCGGACAGGGTCCGTGAGCAGTTCTTC.

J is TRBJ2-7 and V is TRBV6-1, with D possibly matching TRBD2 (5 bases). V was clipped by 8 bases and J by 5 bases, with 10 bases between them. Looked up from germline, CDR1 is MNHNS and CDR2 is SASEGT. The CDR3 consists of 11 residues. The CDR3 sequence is CASALGDEQYF. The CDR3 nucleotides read TGTGCCAGCGCCCTGGGAGACGAGCAGTACTTC.

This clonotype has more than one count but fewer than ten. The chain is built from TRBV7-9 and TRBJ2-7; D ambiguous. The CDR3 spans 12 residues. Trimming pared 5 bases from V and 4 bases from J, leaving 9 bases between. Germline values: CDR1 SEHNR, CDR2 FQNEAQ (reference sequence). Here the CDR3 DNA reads TGTGCCAGCAGCCAACACGGGTACGAGCAGTACTTC. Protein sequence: CASSQHGYEQYF.

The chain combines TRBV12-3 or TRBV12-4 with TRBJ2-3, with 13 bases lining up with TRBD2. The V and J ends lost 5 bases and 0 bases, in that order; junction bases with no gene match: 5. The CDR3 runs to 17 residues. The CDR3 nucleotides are TGTGCCAGCAGTAAGGGACTAGCGGGACATAGCACAGATACGCAGTATTTT. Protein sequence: CASSKGLAGHSTDTQYF.

The CDR3 bases are TGTGCCAGCAGCCTGACTAGCGGGGTAAATACGCAGTATTTT. It codes for CASSLTSGVNTQYF. V and J are TRBV3-1 and TRBJ2-3, with 11 bases lining up with TRBD2. The CDR3 contains 14 residues. The junction had 4 bases not matched to a gene; V was cut back by 4 bases and J by 7 bases. From germline, CDR1 is LGHDT and CDR2 YNNKEL (reference sequence).

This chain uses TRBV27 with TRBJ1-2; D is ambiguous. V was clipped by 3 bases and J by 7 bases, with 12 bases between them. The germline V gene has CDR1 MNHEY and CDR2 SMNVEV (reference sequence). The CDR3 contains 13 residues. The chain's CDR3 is CASSLGISRGYTF. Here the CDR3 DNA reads TGTGCCAGCAGTTTGGGTATAAGTCGTGGCTACACCTTC.

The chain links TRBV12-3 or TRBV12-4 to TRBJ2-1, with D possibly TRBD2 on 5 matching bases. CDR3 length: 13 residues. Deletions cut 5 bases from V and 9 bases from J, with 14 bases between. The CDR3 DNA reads TGTGCCAGCAGTCCGTCTCGGGCGGGTGAGCAGTTCTTC. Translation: CASSPSRAGEQFF.

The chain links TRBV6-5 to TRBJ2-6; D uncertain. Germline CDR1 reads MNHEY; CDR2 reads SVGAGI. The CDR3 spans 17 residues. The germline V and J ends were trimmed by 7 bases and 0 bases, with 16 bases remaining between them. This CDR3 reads CASINNPGVSGANVLTF. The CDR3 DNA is TGTGCCAGCATTAACAACCCTGGGGTCTCTGGGGCCAACGTCCTGACTTTC.

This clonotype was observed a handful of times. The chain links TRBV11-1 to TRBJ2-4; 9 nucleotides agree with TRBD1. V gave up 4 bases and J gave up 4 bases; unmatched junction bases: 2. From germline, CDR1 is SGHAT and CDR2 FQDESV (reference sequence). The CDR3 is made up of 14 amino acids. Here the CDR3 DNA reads TGTGCCAGCAGCTCGACAGGGGGGAAAAACATTCAGTACTTC. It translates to CASSSTGGKNIQYF.

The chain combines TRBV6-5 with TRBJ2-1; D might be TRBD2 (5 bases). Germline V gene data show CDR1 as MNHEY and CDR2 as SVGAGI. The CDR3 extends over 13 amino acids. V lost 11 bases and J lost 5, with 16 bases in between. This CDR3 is CAPWRQADNEQFF. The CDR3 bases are TGTGCCCCGTGGAGGCAAGCAGACAATGAGCAGTTCTTC.

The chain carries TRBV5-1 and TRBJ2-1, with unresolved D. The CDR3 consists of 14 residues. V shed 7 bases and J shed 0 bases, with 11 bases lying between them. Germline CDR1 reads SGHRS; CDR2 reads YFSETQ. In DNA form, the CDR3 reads TGCGCCAGCGCCGCCGGCCACTCCTACAATGAGCAGTTCTTC. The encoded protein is CASAAGHSYNEQFF.

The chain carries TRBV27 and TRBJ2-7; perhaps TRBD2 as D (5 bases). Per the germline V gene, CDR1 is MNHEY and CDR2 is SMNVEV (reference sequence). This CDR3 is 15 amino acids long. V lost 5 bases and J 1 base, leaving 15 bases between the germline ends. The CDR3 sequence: CASSAFGDASYEQYF. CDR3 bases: TGTGCCAGCAGTGCCTTCGGGGATGCATCCTACGAGCAGTACTTC.

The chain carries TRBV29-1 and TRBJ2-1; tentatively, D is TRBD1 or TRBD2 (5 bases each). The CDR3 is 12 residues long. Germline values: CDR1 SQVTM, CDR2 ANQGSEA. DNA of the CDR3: TGCCCGCCGTGGGGACCACAGAATGAGCAGTTCTTC. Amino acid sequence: CPPWGPQNEQFF.

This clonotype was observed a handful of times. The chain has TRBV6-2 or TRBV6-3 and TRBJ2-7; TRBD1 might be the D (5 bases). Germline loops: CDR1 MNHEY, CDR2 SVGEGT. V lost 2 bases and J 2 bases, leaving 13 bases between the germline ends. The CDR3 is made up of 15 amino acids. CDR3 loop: CASSYEVQGPYEQYF. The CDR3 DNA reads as TGTGCCAGCAGTTACGAAGTGCAGGGTCCCTACGAGCAGTACTTC.

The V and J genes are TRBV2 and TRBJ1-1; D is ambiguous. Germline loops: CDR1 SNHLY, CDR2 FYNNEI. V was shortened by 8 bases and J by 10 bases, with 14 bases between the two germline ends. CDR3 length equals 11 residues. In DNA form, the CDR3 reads TGTGCCAGCGGACCTGCCTTTACAGCTTTCTTT. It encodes CASGPAFTAFF.

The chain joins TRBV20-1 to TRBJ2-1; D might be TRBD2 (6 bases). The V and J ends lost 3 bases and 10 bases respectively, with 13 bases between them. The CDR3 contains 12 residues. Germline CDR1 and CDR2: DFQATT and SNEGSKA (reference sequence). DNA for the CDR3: TGCAGTGCTAGGCTAGCGCCGGGGGAGCAGTTCTTC. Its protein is CSARLAPGEQFF.

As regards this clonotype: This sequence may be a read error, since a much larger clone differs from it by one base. The CDR3 loop is CASSSWDTNNDGYTF. CDR3 DNA sequence: TGTGCCAGCAGTTCTTGGGACACTAACAACGATGGCTACACCTTC. The chain couples TRBV6-6 to TRBJ1-2; tentative D call: TRBD1 (6 bases). The CDR3 is made up of 15 amino acids. Per the germline V gene, CDR1 is MNHNY and CDR2 is SVGAGI (reference sequence). V gave up 4 bases and J gave up 6 bases, with 18 bases separating them.

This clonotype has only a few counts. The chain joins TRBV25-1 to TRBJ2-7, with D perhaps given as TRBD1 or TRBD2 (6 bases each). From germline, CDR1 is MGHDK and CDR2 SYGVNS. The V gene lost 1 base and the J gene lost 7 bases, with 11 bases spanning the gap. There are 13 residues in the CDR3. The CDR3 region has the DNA TGTGCCAGCAGTGAATCCGGGGGCAATGAGCAGTACTTC. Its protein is CASSESGGNEQYF.

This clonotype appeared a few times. In nucleotides, the CDR3 is TGCAGTGCTAGAGCTTTTTATAGCGGGAGGGCCGCGGATGAGCAGTTCTTC. It translates to CSARAFYSGRAADEQFF. The genes are TRBV20-1 and TRBJ2-1, with 11 bases aligning to TRBD2. V shed 1 base, J shed 8 bases, and the junction held 13 bases outside the gene matches. Germline V gene sequence: CDR1 DFQATT, CDR2 SNEGSKA (reference sequence). The CDR3 is 17 amino acids.

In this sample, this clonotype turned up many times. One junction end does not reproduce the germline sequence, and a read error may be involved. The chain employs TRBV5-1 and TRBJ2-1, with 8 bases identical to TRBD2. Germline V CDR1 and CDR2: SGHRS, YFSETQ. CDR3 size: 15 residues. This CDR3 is CASSLSGNSYNEQFF. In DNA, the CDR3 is TGTGCCAGCAGCCTTAGCGGGAACTCCTACAATGAGCAGTTCTTC.

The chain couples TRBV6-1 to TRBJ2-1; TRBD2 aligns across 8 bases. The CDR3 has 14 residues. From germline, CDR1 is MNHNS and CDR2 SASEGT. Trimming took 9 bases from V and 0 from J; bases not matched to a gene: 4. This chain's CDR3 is CARRSGSSYNEQFF. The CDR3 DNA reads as TGTGCCAGGAGAAGCGGGAGCTCCTACAATGAGCAGTTCTTC.

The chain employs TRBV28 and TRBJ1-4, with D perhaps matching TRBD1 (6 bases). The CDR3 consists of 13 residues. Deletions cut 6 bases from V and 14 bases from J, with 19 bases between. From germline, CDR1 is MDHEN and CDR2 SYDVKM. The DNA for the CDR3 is TGTGCCAGCAGCCCGGCGGGGGCGAAGGATCTGTTTTTT. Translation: CASSPAGAKDLFF.

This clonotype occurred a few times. The CDR3 nucleotides are TGCAGCGTTGATGCGGCTCCCGGGGCCCAGTACTTC. Translation gives CSVDAAPGAQYF. The V gene is TRBV29-1, the J gene TRBJ2-5; a possible D gene is TRBD2 (5 bases). The CDR3 length is 12 residues. CDR1 SQVTM and CDR2 ANQGSEA come from the germline V gene. V was trimmed by 3 bases and J by 9 bases, leaving 14 bases between them.

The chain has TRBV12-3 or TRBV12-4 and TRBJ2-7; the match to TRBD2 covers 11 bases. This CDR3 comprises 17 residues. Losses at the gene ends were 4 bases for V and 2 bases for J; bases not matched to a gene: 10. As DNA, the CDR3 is TGTGCCAGCAGTTCCCCACTAGCGGGAGATCCGCCCTACGAGCAGTACTTC. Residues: CASSSPLAGDPPYEQYF.

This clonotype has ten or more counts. For the CDR3, the DNA is TGTGCCAGCAGTAAGCGGGAGGGCCGGGAGACCCAGTACTTC. Translated: CASSKREGRETQYF. The rearrangement joins TRBV12-3 or TRBV12-4 to TRBJ2-5; 10 nucleotides align to TRBD2. J was trimmed by 5 bases and V by 5 bases; bases with no gene match: 5. CDR3 length equals 14 residues.

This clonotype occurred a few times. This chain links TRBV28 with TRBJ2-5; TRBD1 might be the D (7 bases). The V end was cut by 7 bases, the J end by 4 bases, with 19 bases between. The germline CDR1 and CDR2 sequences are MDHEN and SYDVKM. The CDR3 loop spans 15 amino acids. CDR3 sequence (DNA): TGTGCCAGCACCTCGGAGGGGGCTCTGGGAGAGACCCAGTACTTC. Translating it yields CASTSEGALGETQYF.